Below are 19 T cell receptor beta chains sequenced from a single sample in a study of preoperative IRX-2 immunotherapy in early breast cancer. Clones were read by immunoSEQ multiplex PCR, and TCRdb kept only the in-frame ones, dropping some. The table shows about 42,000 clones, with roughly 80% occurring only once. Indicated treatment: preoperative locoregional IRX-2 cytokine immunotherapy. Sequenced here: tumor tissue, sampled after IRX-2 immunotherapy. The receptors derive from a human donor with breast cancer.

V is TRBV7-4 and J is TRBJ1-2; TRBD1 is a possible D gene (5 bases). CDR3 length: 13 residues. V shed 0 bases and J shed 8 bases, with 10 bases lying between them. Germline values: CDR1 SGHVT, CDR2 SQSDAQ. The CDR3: CASSLALGQGYTF. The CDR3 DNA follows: TGTGCCAGCAGCTTAGCCCTGGGGCAGGGCTACACCTTC.

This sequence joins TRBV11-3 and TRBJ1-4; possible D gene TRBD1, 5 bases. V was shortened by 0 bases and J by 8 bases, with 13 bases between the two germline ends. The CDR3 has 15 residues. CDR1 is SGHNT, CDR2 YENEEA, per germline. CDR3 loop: CASSLEGAGPEKLFF. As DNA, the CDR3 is TGTGCCAGCAGCTTAGAAGGGGCCGGCCCGGAAAAACTGTTTTTT.

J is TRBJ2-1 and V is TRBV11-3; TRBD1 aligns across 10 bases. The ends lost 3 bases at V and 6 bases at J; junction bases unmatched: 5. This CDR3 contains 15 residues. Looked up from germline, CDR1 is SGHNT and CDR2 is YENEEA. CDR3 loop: CASSLWDRGSNEQFF. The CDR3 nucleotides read TGTGCCAGCAGCTTGTGGGACAGGGGATCCAATGAGCAGTTCTTC. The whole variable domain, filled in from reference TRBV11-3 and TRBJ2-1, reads EAGVVQSPRYKIIEKKQPVAFWCNPISGHNTLYWYLQNLGQGPELLIRYENEEAVDDSQLPKDRFSAERLKGVDSTLKIQPAELGDSAVYLCASSLWDRGSNEQFFGPGTRLTVL.

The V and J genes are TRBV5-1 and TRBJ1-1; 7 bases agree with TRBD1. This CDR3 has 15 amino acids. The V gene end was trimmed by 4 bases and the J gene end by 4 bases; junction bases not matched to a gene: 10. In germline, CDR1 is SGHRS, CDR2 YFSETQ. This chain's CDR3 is CASSPGVTGTTEAFF. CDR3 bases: TGCGCCAGCAGCCCGGGTGTGACAGGGACCACTGAAGCTTTCTTT.

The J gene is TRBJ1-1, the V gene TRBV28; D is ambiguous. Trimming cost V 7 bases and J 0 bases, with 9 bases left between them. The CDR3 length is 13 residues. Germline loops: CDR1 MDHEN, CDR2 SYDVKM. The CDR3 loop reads CASTSGMNTEAFF. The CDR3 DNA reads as TGTGCCAGCACCTCCGGCATGAACACTGAAGCTTTCTTT.

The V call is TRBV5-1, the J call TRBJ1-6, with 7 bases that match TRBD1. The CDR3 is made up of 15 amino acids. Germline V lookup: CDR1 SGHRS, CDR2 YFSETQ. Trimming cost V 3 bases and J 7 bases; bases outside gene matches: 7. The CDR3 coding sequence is TGCGCCAGCAGCTCCGCCGGGACAGACAATTCACCCCTCCACTTT. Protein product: CASSSAGTDNSPLHF.

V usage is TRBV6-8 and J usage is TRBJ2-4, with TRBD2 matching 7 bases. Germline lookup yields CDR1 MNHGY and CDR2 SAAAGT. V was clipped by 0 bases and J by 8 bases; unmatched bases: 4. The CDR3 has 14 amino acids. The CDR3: CASSYSGGLDIQYF. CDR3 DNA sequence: TGTGCCAGCAGTTACTCGGGGGGGTTGGACATTCAGTACTTC.

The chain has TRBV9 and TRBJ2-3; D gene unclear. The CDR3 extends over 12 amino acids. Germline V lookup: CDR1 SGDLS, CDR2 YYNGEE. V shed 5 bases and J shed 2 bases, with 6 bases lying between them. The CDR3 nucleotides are TGTGCCAGCAGTCGGGTCACAGATACGCAGTATTTT. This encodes CASSRVTDTQYF. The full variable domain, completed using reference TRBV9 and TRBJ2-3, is DSGVTQTPKHLITATGQRVTLRCSPRSGDLSVYWYQQSLDQGLQFLIQYYNGEERAKGNILERFSAQQFPDLHSELNLSSLELGDSALYFCASSRVTDTQYFGPGTRLTVL.

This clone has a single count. CDR3 bases: TGTGCCAGTAGAGCCAGGTCCAATGAGCAGTTCTTC. Encoded protein: CASRARSNEQFF. V usage is TRBV19 and J usage is TRBJ2-1, with D unresolved. Trimming took 6 bases from V and 6 from J, leaving 9 bases between them. Germline loops: CDR1 LNHDA, CDR2 SQIVND (reference sequence). The length of the CDR3 is 12 residues.

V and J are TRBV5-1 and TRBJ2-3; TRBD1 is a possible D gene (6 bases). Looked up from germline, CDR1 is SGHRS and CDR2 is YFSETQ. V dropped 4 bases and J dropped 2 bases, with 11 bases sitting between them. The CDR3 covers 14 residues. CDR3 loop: CASSIGQITDTQYF. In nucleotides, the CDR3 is TGCGCCAGCAGCATAGGACAGATCACAGATACGCAGTATTTT. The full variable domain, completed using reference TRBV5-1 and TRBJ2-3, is KAGVTQTPRYLIKTRGQQVTLSCSPISGHRSVSWYQQTPGQGLQFLFEYFSETQRNKGNFPGRFSGRQFSNSRSEMNVSTLELGDSALYLCASSIGQITDTQYFGPGTRLTVL.

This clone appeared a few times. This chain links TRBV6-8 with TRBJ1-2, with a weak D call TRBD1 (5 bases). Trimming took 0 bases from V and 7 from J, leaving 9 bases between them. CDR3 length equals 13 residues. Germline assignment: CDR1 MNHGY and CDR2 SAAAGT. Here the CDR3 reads CASSYSKGVGYTF. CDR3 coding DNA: TGTGCCAGCAGTTACTCGAAAGGGGTTGGCTACACCTTC.

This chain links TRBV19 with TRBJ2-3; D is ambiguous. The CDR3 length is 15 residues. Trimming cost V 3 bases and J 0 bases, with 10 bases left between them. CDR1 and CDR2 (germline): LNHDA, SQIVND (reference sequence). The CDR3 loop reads CASSIIGASTDTQYF. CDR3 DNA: TGTGCCAGTAGTATTATTGGAGCTAGCACAGATACGCAGTATTTT. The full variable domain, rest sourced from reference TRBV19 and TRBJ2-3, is DGGITQSPKYLFRKEGQNVTLSCEQNLNHDAMYWYRQDPGQGLRLIYYSQIVNDFQKGDIAEGYSVSREKKESFPLTVTSAQKNPTAFYLCASSIIGASTDTQYFGPGTRLTVL.

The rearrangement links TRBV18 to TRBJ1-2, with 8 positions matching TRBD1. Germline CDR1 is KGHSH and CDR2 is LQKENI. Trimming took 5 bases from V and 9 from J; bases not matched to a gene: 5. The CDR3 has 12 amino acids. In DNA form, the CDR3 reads TGTGCCAGCTCAGCCGACAGGGGACGCTACACCTTC. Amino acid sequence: CASSADRGRYTF.

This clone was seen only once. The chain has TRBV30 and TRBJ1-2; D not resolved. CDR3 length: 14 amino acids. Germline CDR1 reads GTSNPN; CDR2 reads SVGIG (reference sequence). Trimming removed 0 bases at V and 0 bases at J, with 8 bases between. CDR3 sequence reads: CAWSVKGPNYGYTF. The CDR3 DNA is TGTGCCTGGAGTGTAAAAGGTCCTAACTATGGCTACACCTTC.

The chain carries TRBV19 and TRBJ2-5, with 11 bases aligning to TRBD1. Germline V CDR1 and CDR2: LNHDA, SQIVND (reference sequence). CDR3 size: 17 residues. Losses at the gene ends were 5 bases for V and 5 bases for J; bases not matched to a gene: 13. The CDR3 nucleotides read TGTGCCAGTAGTCCTCGGAGGGGACAGGGGGGACGGGAGACCCAGTACTTC. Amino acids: CASSPRRGQGGRETQYF.

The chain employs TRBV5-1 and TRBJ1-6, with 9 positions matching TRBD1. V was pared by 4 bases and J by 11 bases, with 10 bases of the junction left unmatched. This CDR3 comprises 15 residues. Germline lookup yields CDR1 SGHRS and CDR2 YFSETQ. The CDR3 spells CASSTEGQGRAPLHF. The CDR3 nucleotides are TGCGCCAGCAGCACGGAGGGACAGGGTAGGGCACCCCTCCACTTT.

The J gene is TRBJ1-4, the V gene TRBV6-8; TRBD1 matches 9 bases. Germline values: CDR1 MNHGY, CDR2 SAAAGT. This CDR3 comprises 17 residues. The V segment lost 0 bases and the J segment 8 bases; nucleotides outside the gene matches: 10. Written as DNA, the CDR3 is TGTGCCAGCAGTTACTCGAAACCGGGGACAGGGAAGGAAAAACTGTTTTTT. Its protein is CASSYSKPGTGKEKLFF.

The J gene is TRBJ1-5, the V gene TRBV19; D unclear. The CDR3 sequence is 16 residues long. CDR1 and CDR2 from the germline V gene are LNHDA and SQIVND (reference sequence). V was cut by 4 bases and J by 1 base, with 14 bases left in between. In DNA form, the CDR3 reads TGTGCCAGTAGTACTCTGACCCGCCTCAGCAATCAGCCCCAGCATTTT. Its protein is CASSTLTRLSNQPQHF.

The CDR3 here is CASSPSGEHIQYF. CDR3 sequence (DNA): TGTGCCAGCTCACCGTCGGGGGAACACATTCAGTACTTC. The rearrangement links TRBV18 to TRBJ2-4; D is perhaps TRBD2 (6 bases). The CDR3 contains 13 residues. The V end lost 3 bases, the J end lost 8 bases, and 11 bases lay between the germline ends. Looked up from germline, CDR1 is KGHSH and CDR2 is LQKENI.